What follows describes a single T cell receptor beta chain. This record belongs to a study of blood T cell repertoires in COVID-19. Some clones are missing from TCRdb's copy, which holds only in-frame ones; the method was immunoSEQ multiplex PCR. Found here are about 200,000 clones, around nine tenths of them singletons; the top ten hold 0.5% to 0.65%. Germline CDR1 MGHRA, CDR2 YSYEKL. The CDR3 sequence is 15 residues long. Trimming cost V 2 bases and J 2 bases, with 10 bases left between them. Material: peripheral blood. V usage is TRBV4-1 and J usage is TRBJ1-3; maybe TRBD1 (6 bases). This TCR came from a man between 45 and 60 years old with acute or convalescent COVID-19. CDR3 sequence (DNA): TGCGCCAGCAGCCAACTGGGGGCAACTGGAAACACCATATATTTT. Its translation: CASSQLGATGNTIYF.